This TCR beta chain was obtained from a study of cytomegalovirus exposure and HLA in healthy donors. Both 60 Vbeta primers and 13 Jbeta primers went into the PCR. Original data processing: Roughly 10 million shared chains were among the approximately 87 million unique TCR beta chains that a later analysis counted. The repertoire was sequenced with immunoSEQ multiplex PCR; TCRdb's copy has only in-frame clones and lacks some. That table is the source of V, J and clone size, and D and trimming were worked out from the DNA. This sample has 110,000 to 150,000 clones, with roughly 70% found just once. V was cut by 0 bases and J by 2 bases, with 3 bases left in between. The length of the CDR3 is 12 residues. Germline values: CDR1 SGHRS, CDR2 YFSETQ. Findings of the study overall: CMV serostatus stood as the only immune exposure information on hand. The analysis excluded some indistinguishable V segments, including TRBV6-2 and TRBV6-3.

Points on this clone: The antigen is undetermined.

There were likely unrecorded immune exposures, though donors were nominally healthy when sampled. The sequence was collected from a young man in good health and CMV-seronegative. The rearrangement uses TRBV5-1 and TRBJ2-7; D is uncertain. Source material: PBMCs. CDR3 nucleotide sequence: TGCGCCAGCAGCTTGGGAGCCTACGAGCAGTACTTC. Translated, it gives CASSLGAYEQYF.